Many counts were recorded for the clone carrying this T cell receptor (beta chain). TCRdb processed the RT-PCR reads anew with MiXCR; each CDR3 protein has one entry. The sample has 200,000 to 250,000 distinct CDR3 sequences; less than 15% are singletons. This record belongs to a study of patients and donors after allogeneic stem cell transplantation. The CDR3 length is 14 residues. V was pared by 0 bases and J by 7 bases, with 11 bases between. CDR1 is SGHRS, CDR2 YFSETQ, per germline. The sequenced sample was blood, either unsorted or a sorted T cell fraction (not recorded which). The source of this sequence is a human donor who was either an allogeneic HSCT recipient or a stem cell or donor lymphocyte infusion donor (not recorded which). It is not recorded whose cells these are; they may come from a transplant donor. The chain employs TRBV5-1 and TRBJ2-1, with a tentative D call TRBD2 (5 bases). The CDR3 sequence is CASSLATGRNEQFF. In DNA form, the CDR3 reads TGCGCCAGCAGCTTGGCCACGGGGAGAAATGAGCAGTTCTTC.